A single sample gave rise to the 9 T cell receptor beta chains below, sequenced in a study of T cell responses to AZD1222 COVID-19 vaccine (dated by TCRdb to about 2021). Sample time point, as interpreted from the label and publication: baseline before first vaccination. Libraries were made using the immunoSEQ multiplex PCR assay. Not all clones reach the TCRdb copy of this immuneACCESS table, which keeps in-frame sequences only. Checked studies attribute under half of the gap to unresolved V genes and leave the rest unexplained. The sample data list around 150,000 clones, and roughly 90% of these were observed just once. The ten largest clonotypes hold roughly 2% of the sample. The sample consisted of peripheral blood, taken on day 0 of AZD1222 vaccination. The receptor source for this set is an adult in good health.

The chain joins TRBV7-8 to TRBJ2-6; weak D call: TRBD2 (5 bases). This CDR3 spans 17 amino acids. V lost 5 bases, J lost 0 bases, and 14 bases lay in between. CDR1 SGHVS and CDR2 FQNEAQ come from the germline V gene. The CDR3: CASSRGQASSGANVLTF. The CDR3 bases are TGTGCCAGCAGCCGAGGGCAGGCCAGCTCTGGGGCCAACGTCCTGACTTTC.

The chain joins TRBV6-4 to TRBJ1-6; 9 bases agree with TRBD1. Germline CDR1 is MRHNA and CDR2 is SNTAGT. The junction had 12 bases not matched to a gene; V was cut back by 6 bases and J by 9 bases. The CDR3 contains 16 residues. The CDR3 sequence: CASRLTGQGMGSPLHF. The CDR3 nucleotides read TGTGCCAGCAGACTCACCGGACAGGGGATGGGTTCACCCCTCCACTTT.

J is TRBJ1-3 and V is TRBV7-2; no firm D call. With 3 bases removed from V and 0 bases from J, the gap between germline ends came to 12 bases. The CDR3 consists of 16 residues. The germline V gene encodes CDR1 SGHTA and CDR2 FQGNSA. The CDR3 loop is CASSLSYPASGNTIYF. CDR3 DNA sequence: TGTGCCAGCAGCTTGTCGTACCCCGCCTCTGGAAACACCATATATTTT.

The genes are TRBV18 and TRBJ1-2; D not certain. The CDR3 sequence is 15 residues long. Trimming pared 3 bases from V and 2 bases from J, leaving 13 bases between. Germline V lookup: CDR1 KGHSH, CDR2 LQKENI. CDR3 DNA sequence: TGTGCCAGCTCACCCGAGAGGGAGGAGAACTATGGCTACACCTTC. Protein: CASSPEREENYGYTF.

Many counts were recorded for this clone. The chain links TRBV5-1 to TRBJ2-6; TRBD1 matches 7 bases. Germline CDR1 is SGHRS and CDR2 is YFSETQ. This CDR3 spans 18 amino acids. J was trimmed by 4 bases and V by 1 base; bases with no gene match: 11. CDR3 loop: CASSLRGQTSPGANVLTF. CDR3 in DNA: TGCGCCAGCAGCTTGCGGGGACAGACCTCTCCAGGGGCCAACGTCCTGACTTTC. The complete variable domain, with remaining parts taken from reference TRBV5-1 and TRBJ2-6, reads KAGVTQTPRYLIKTRGQQVTLSCSPISGHRSVSWYQQTPGQGLQFLFEYFSETQRNKGNFPGRFSGRQFSNSRSEMNVSTLELGDSALYLCASSLRGQTSPGANVLTFGAGSRLTVL.

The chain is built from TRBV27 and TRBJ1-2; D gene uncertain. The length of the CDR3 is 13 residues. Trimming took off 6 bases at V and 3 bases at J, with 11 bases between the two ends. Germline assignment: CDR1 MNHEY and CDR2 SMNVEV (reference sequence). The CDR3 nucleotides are TGTGCCAGCAGGCTCACGCTGGACTATGGCTACACCTTC. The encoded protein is CASRLTLDYGYTF.

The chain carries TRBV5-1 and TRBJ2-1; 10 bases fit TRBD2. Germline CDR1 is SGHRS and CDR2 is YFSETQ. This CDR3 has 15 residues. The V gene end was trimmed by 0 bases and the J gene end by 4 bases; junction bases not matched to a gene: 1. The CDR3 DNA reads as TGCGCCAGCAGCTTGGAGACTAGCGGGTACAATGAGCAGTTCTTC. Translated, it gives CASSLETSGYNEQFF.

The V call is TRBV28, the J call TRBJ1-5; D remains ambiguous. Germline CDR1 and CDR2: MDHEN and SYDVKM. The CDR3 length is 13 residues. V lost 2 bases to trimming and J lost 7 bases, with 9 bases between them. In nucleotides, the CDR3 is TGTGCCAGCAGTTTACTTTTTGAGCAGCCCCAGCATTTT. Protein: CASSLLFEQPQHF.

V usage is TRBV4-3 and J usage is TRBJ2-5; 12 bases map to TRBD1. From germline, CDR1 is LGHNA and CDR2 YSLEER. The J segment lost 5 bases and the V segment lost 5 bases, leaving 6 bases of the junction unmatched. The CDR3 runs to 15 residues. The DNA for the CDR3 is TGCGCCAGCAGCACCGGGACAGGGGGCCCGGAGACCCAGTACTTC. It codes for CASSTGTGGPETQYF.